These 18 T cell receptor beta chains were sequenced from one sample in a study of shared clonotypes between healthy human individuals. Produced via immunoSEQ multiplex PCR; TCRdb's table is partial and in-frame only. Of about 2.4 million clones listed, 80% to 95% are singletons. Sequenced: naive CD4+ T cells from PBMCs. Described subset: CD45RA+ positively selected. The source is a man aged 18 to 29 in good health. Some clones in this sample may be carry-over from other donors' samples.

The chain links TRBV10-2 to TRBJ1-2; 8 bases map to TRBD1. The V and J ends lost 6 bases and 4 bases, in that order; junction bases with no gene match: 7. The CDR3 contains 14 residues. The germline V gene encodes CDR1 WSHSY and CDR2 SAAADI. The CDR3 region has the DNA TGCGCCAGCAGCCGGGACAGGAATACCTATGGCTACACCTTC. The encoded protein is CASSRDRNTYGYTF.

The chain employs TRBV30 and TRBJ2-1; no reliable D call. This CDR3 spans 11 amino acids. Trimming took 4 bases from V and 5 from J, leaving 6 bases between them. Per germline, CDR1 GTSNPN and CDR2 SVGIG (reference sequence). Here the CDR3 reads CAWTLDNEQFF. The DNA of the CDR3 is TGTGCCTGGACTCTAGACAATGAGCAGTTCTTC.

V and J are TRBV27 and TRBJ2-1, with D possibly being TRBD2 (5 bases). This CDR3 is 14 amino acids long. Germline values: CDR1 MNHEY, CDR2 SMNVEV (reference sequence). V lost 1 base and J lost 8, with 12 bases in between. The CDR3, as DNA: TGTGCCAGCAGTTTATTGTTAGCGCGGGATGAGCAGTTCTTC. This gives the protein CASSLLLARDEQFF.

This sequence joins TRBV6-1 and TRBJ1-5; a possible D gene is TRBD1 (6 bases). The CDR3 contains 16 residues. Trimming took off 1 base at V and 5 bases at J, with 15 bases between the two ends. Germline lookup yields CDR1 MNHNS and CDR2 SASEGT. The CDR3 DNA reads TGTGCCAGCAGTGAAGTTCTGGGGGCCGGTTATCAGCCCCAGCATTTT. It encodes CASSEVLGAGYQPQHF.

The V call is TRBV6-5, the J call TRBJ1-1, with TRBD1 identical over 9 bases. Germline CDR1 and CDR2: MNHEY and SVGAGI. J was trimmed by 8 bases and V by 0 bases; bases with no gene match: 4. This CDR3 is built from 14 residues. Here the CDR3 DNA reads TGTGCCAGCAGTTACTCGAGACAGGGGGGAGAAGCTTTCTTT. Its protein is CASSYSRQGGEAFF.

The rearrangement links TRBV9 to TRBJ2-1; TRBD2 agrees at 7 bases. This CDR3 has 14 residues. Germline V lookup: CDR1 SGDLS, CDR2 YYNGEE. Trimming cost V 4 bases and J 10 bases; bases outside gene matches: 11. The CDR3 region is CASSPLAQLAEQFF. DNA for the CDR3: TGTGCCAGCAGCCCACTGGCCCAACTAGCGGAGCAGTTCTTC.

The rearrangement uses TRBV27 and TRBJ2-3; D is undetermined. V was pared by 1 base and J by 0 bases, with 5 bases between. The CDR3 is made up of 14 amino acids. Per germline, CDR1 MNHEY and CDR2 SMNVEV (reference sequence). CDR3 sequence reads: CASSLYGSTDTQYF. In DNA, the CDR3 is TGTGCCAGCAGTTTATACGGTAGCACAGATACGCAGTATTTT.

A note on this clone: Other DNA sequences in the same sample also yield this CDR3. J is TRBJ2-1 and V is TRBV5-1, with D maybe TRBD2 (6 bases). CDR3 length: 16 residues. V was shortened by 2 bases and J by 0 bases, with 12 bases between the two germline ends. Germline V gives CDR1 SGHRS, CDR2 YFSETQ. CDR3 residues: CASSLVGGTSYNEQFF. The CDR3 nucleotides are TGCGCCAGCAGCTTAGTTGGGGGGACCTCCTACAATGAGCAGTTCTTC.

The rearrangement uses TRBV10-2 and TRBJ1-5; D gene unclear. Trimming left V 2 bases short and J 3 bases short, with 8 bases between. This CDR3 has 14 residues. Germline V gene data show CDR1 as WSHSY and CDR2 as SAAADI. CDR3 amino acids: CASSERSDNQPQHF. CDR3 sequence (DNA): TGCGCCAGCAGTGAGAGGTCAGACAATCAGCCCCAGCATTTT.

This chain joins TRBV7-2 and TRBJ2-6; possibly TRBD2 for D (6 bases). Trimming removed 11 bases at V and 3 bases at J, with 11 bases between. Germline assignment: CDR1 SGHTA and CDR2 FQGNSA. The CDR3 extends over 13 amino acids. DNA of the CDR3: TGTGCCGGGTGGGGAGGTGGGGCCAACGTCCTGACTTTC. Translated, it gives CAGWGGGANVLTF.

The chain is built from TRBV16 and TRBJ1-2; TRBD1 matches 7 bases. The V gene end was trimmed by 3 bases and the J gene end by 8 bases; junction bases not matched to a gene: 12. Looked up from germline, CDR1 is KGHSY and CDR2 is FQNENV. The CDR3 extends over 15 amino acids. As DNA, the CDR3 is TGTGCCAGCAGCCACCACACAGGGGAACCTTTAGGCTACACCTTC. Residues: CASSHHTGEPLGYTF. Filled out from reference TRBV16 and TRBJ1-2, the complete variable domain reads GEEVAQTPKHLVRGEGQKAKLYCAPIKGHSYVFWYQQVLKNEFKFLISFQNENVFDETGMPKERFSAKCLPNSPCSLEIQATKLEDSAVYFCASSHHTGEPLGYTFGSGTRLTVV.

A word on this clone: Distinct nucleotide sequences in the sample also encode this CDR3. The J gene is TRBJ2-5, the V gene TRBV18; 7 bases are a match to TRBD2. This CDR3 is built from 13 residues. The ends lost 3 bases at V and 3 bases at J; junction bases unmatched: 1. Germline CDR1 reads KGHSH; CDR2 reads LQKENI. This chain's CDR3 is CASSPRGEETQYF. CDR3 coding DNA: TGTGCCAGCTCACCTCGGGGGGAAGAGACCCAGTACTTC.

The chain recombines TRBV6-1 with TRBJ1-5, with a possible D match to TRBD1 (5 bases). This CDR3 region has 16 residues. Germline V gene data show CDR1 as MNHNS and CDR2 as SASEGT. Trimming took 2 bases from V and 7 from J, leaving 18 bases between them. For the CDR3, the DNA is TGTGCCAGCAGTGAAAGGGGAAAAGGAGCAAGGCAGCCCCAGCATTTT. Residues: CASSERGKGARQPQHF.

This chain joins TRBV10-2 and TRBJ1-2, with D perhaps matching TRBD1 (5 bases). V was pared by 5 bases and J by 2 bases, with 9 bases between. Germline-derived CDR1 and CDR2 are WSHSY and SAAADI. CDR3 size: 13 residues. In nucleotides, the CDR3 is TGCGCCAGCAGTCCCCAGGGCAACTATGGCTACACCTTC. This gives the protein CASSPQGNYGYTF.

The chain uses TRBV11-1 and TRBJ2-5; 7 nucleotides match TRBD2. Looked up from germline, CDR1 is SGHAT and CDR2 is FQDESV (reference sequence). This CDR3 contains 16 residues. Losses at the gene ends were 3 bases for V and 0 bases for J; bases not matched to a gene: 7. The CDR3 is CASSFYSGGNQETQYF. The CDR3 DNA reads TGTGCCAGCAGCTTTTACTCGGGGGGAAACCAAGAGACCCAGTACTTC.

J is TRBJ2-1 and V is TRBV29-1; D uncertain. The CDR3 length is 14 residues. Germline CDR1 reads SQVTM; CDR2 reads ANQGSEA. V was pared by 3 bases and J by 0 bases, with 9 bases between. CDR3 DNA: TGCAGCGTTGACGGCGTTGACTCCTACAATGAGCAGTTCTTC. Protein product: CSVDGVDSYNEQFF.

The CDR3 reads CSTTDTDTQYF. CDR3 coding DNA: TGCAGCACGACCGACACAGATACGCAGTATTTT. This chain joins TRBV20-1 and TRBJ2-3; D not certain. CDR1 and CDR2 from the germline V gene are DFQATT and SNEGSKA (reference sequence). The CDR3 length is 11 residues.

This chain uses TRBV7-3 with TRBJ2-3; D may be TRBD1 or TRBD2 (5 bases each). The CDR3 runs to 17 residues. Germline assignment: CDR1 SGHTA and CDR2 FQGTGA. Trimming pared 2 bases from V and 6 bases from J, leaving 21 bases between. In DNA, the CDR3 is TGTGCCAGCAGCTTATCGCCGGGACGGACGCGGGCCGATACGCAGTATTTT. Translated: CASSLSPGRTRADTQYF.